The 27 T cell receptor beta chains below were found in one sample sequenced in a study of T cell responses to AZD1222 COVID-19 vaccine. Assay used: immunoSEQ multiplex PCR; TCRdb lists only in-frame clones, some missing. The sample includes under 150,000 clones, around 88% of them seen just once. The starting material was peripheral blood, obtained 28 days after the second AZD1222 dose. These receptors were taken from an adult who received the AZD1222 COVID-19 vaccine.

This chain connects TRBV27 to TRBJ1-1; the D is unclear. Germline V lookup: CDR1 MNHEY, CDR2 SMNVEV (reference sequence). This CDR3 region has 14 residues. Trimming left V 6 bases short and J 3 bases short, with 14 bases between. The CDR3: CASSPHWGDTEAFF. The CDR3 region has the DNA TGTGCCAGCAGCCCCCATTGGGGTGACACTGAAGCTTTCTTT.

This chain joins TRBV24-1 and TRBJ2-1; tentatively, D is TRBD1 (5 bases). Germline V gene sequence: CDR1 KGHDR, CDR2 SFDVKD. The CDR3 length is 11 residues. The V end was cut by 7 bases, the J end by 5 bases, with 5 bases between. CDR3 in DNA: TGTGCCACCAGGGGGCACAATGAGCAGTTCTTC. Translated, it gives CATRGHNEQFF.

This sequence joins TRBV7-3 and TRBJ2-1; no firm D call. The CDR3 is made up of 13 amino acids. Germline CDR1 and CDR2: SGHTA and FQGTGA. Trimming shortened V by 1 base and J by 5 bases, and 6 bases separated the two germline ends. CDR3 sequence reads: CASSLMVDNEQFF. Written as DNA, the CDR3 is TGTGCCAGCAGCTTAATGGTGGACAATGAGCAGTTCTTC.

The genes are TRBV27 and TRBJ1-5, with a weak D call TRBD1 (6 bases). The CDR3 sequence is 14 residues long. Germline CDR1 and CDR2: MNHEY and SMNVEV (reference sequence). Trimming pared 2 bases from V and 4 bases from J, leaving 9 bases between. CDR3 DNA sequence: TGTGCCAGCAGTTTAGGGCAGGGGAATCAGCCCCAGCATTTT. Protein sequence: CASSLGQGNQPQHF.

The J gene is TRBJ1-1, the V gene TRBV4-3; D is unclear. The CDR3 is made up of 15 amino acids. Germline V gene sequence: CDR1 LGHNA, CDR2 YSLEER. V was cut by 8 bases and J by 2 bases, with 18 bases left in between. CDR3: CASRQDFLGNTEAFF. Written as DNA, the CDR3 is TGCGCCAGCCGTCAGGATTTTCTGGGAAACACTGAAGCTTTCTTT.

The chain joins TRBV27 to TRBJ1-1, with D maybe TRBD1 (5 bases). CDR1 is MNHEY, CDR2 SMNVEV, per germline (reference sequence). The V and J ends lost 2 bases and 6 bases respectively, with 10 bases between them. CDR3 length: 13 amino acids. The CDR3 coding sequence is TGTGCCAGCAGTTTACGCGAAGGGGCTGAAGCTTTCTTT. Residues: CASSLREGAEAFF.

The rearrangement links TRBV15 to TRBJ2-1; perhaps D is TRBD1 or TRBD2 (5 bases each). The V gene lost 3 bases and the J gene lost 6 bases, with 9 bases spanning the gap. The germline V gene has CDR1 LNHNV and CDR2 YYDKDF (reference sequence). The CDR3 loop spans 13 amino acids. In DNA, the CDR3 is TGTGCCACCAGCAGCGGGACGGGCAATGAGCAGTTCTTC. Translating it yields CATSSGTGNEQFF. Full variable domain (missing parts from reference TRBV15 and TRBJ2-1): DAMVIQNPRYQVTQFGKPVTLSCSQTLNHNVMYWYQQKSSQAPKLLFHYYDKDFNNEADTPDNFQSRRPNTSFCFLDIRSPGLGDTAMYLCATSSGTGNEQFFGPGTRLTVL.

The CDR3 sequence is CASSRAEGNEQYF. CDR3 nucleotide sequence: TGTGCCAGCAGTAGGGCGGAGGGGAACGAGCAGTACTTC. The chain carries TRBV27 and TRBJ2-7, with D possibly TRBD2 on 6 matching bases. Germline assignment: CDR1 MNHEY and CDR2 SMNVEV (reference sequence). V was clipped by 5 bases and J by 5 bases, with 13 bases between them. The CDR3 spans 13 residues.

The chain couples TRBV5-1 to TRBJ2-7; 8 bases line up with TRBD2. This CDR3 spans 14 amino acids. V lost 4 bases to trimming and J lost 7 bases; unmatched junction nucleotides: 10. Germline V gives CDR1 SGHRS, CDR2 YFSETQ. Here the CDR3 DNA reads TGCGCCAGCAGCGTTAGCGGGGCCTCTACTGAGCAGTACTTC. Encoded protein: CASSVSGASTEQYF. The full variable domain, with the rest looked up from reference TRBV5-1 and TRBJ2-7, is KAGVTQTPRYLIKTRGQQVTLSCSPISGHRSVSWYQQTPGQGLQFLFEYFSETQRNKGNFPGRFSGRQFSNSRSEMNVSTLELGDSALYLCASSVSGASTEQYFGPGTRLTVT.

The genes are TRBV27 and TRBJ1-1; no firm D call. From germline, CDR1 is MNHEY and CDR2 SMNVEV (reference sequence). The CDR3 consists of 13 residues. Between the trimmed V and J ends, which lost 2 bases and 1 base, there was a span of 5 bases. The CDR3 coding sequence is TGTGCCAGCAGTTTACGGGGGAACACTGAAGCTTTCTTT. Translated, it gives CASSLRGNTEAFF.

V gene TRBV5-6 combines with J gene TRBJ1-1; no clear D. V dropped 0 bases and J dropped 7 bases, with 13 bases sitting between them. The CDR3 spans 14 residues. Germline CDR1 and CDR2: SGHDT and YYEEEE. In DNA form, the CDR3 reads TGTGCCAGCAGCTTGGCCCCCCGCGATCGTGAAGCTTTCTTT. This gives the protein CASSLAPRDREAFF.

The rearrangement uses TRBV5-5 and TRBJ2-1; D gene unclear. Trimming pared 1 base from V and 3 bases from J, leaving 8 bases between. The germline CDR1 and CDR2 sequences are SGHKS and YYEKEE (reference sequence). This CDR3 comprises 14 residues. The chain's CDR3 is CASSLWKGYNEQFF. Written as DNA, the CDR3 is TGTGCCAGCAGCTTGTGGAAGGGCTACAATGAGCAGTTCTTC.

The chain recombines TRBV3-1 (or the pseudogene TRBV3-2) with TRBJ1-3; tentatively, D is TRBD1 (5 bases). The V gene's germline CDR1 is LGHDT and CDR2 YNNKEL (reference sequence). The V and J ends lost 3 bases and 0 bases respectively, with 15 bases between them. The CDR3 runs to 17 residues. Written as DNA, the CDR3 is TGTGCCAGCAGCCAGGGACGCCGCTCGCTCTCTGGAAACACCATATATTTT. It yields the protein CASSQGRRSLSGNTIYF.

This clone was detected once. The gene calls are TRBV29-1 and TRBJ1-1; D gene uncertain. The ends were cut back, 2 bases at V and 0 bases at J, with 4 bases in the middle. The CDR3 extends over 12 amino acids. Germline assignment: CDR1 SQVTM and CDR2 ANQGSEA. The CDR3 DNA reads as TGCAGCGTTGAAACGATGAACACTGAAGCTTTCTTT. It yields the protein CSVETMNTEAFF.

The chain is built from TRBV23-1 and TRBJ2-1; possibly TRBD1 for D (8 bases). TRBV23-1 is an open reading frame, and its role is uncertain. V lost 3 bases, J lost 8 bases, and 17 bases lay in between. This CDR3 region has 15 residues. CDR3 amino acids: CASSHNRGGFDEQFF. Written as DNA, the CDR3 is TGCGCCAGCAGTCACAACAGGGGGGGATTCGATGAGCAGTTCTTC.

This clone was picked up one time. The chain has TRBV28 and TRBJ2-5; no definite D call. There are 15 residues in the CDR3. V lost 2 bases to trimming and J lost 4 bases, with 14 bases between them. Germline loops: CDR1 MDHEN, CDR2 SYDVKM. This chain's CDR3 is CASSLDLGMGETQYF. The CDR3 bases are TGTGCCAGCAGTTTAGACTTGGGTATGGGAGAGACCCAGTACTTC.

The J gene is TRBJ2-1, the V gene TRBV11-3; D gene ambiguous. Trimming stripped 9 bases from V and 8 bases from J, with 17 bases between. This CDR3 has 13 amino acids. CDR1 SGHNT and CDR2 YENEEA come from the germline V gene. This CDR3 is CARSFTKGDEQFF. The DNA of the CDR3 is TGTGCCAGGTCGTTCACGAAGGGCGATGAGCAGTTCTTC.

The chain is built from TRBV2 and TRBJ1-2, with D possibly TRBD1 on 5 matching bases. The CDR3 sequence is 14 residues long. The germline CDR1 and CDR2 sequences are SNHLY and FYNNEI. V dropped 7 bases and J dropped 4 bases, with 16 bases sitting between them. The CDR3 here is CASTDRPEFYGYTF. CDR3 nucleotide sequence: TGTGCCAGCACCGACAGACCCGAATTCTATGGCTACACCTTC.

The rearrangement uses TRBV6-1 and TRBJ2-7; TRBD1 matches 7 bases. The CDR3 runs 16 residues. The V segment lost 3 bases and the J segment 3 bases; nucleotides outside the gene matches: 11. Germline loops: CDR1 MNHNS, CDR2 SASEGT. The CDR3 region has the DNA TGTGCCAGCAGTGAGGGTATAGGGGGCCCAAACTACGAGCAGTACTTC. This gives the protein CASSEGIGGPNYEQYF.

This rearrangement joins TRBV19 to TRBJ2-3; a possible D gene is TRBD2 (6 bases). V lost 7 bases to trimming and J lost 5 bases, with 16 bases between them. Germline CDR1 is LNHDA and CDR2 is SQIVND (reference sequence). This CDR3 comprises 14 residues. As DNA, the CDR3 is TGTGCCAGTAACTGGGGTGGGGGAGGAGATACGCAGTATTTT. It is translated as CASNWGGGGDTQYF.

This chain joins TRBV10-3 and TRBJ2-3; possibly TRBD1 for D (6 bases). V was shortened by 6 bases and J by 1 base, with 14 bases between the two germline ends. CDR1 is ENHRY, CDR2 SYGVKD, per germline. This CDR3 is 15 amino acids long. CDR3: CAISKSQGRTDTQYF. Written as DNA, the CDR3 is TGTGCCATCAGCAAATCACAGGGTCGCACAGATACGCAGTATTTT.

The gene calls are TRBV5-4 and TRBJ1-3, with a weak D call TRBD1 (6 bases). Germline V gives CDR1 SGHNT, CDR2 YYREEE (reference sequence). The length of the CDR3 is 17 residues. V lost 0 bases and J lost 0, with 13 bases in between. CDR3 in amino acids: CASSLDRGQSSGNTIYF. In DNA form, the CDR3 reads TGTGCCAGCAGCTTGGACCGCGGACAGAGCTCTGGAAACACCATATATTTT.

The chain links TRBV27 to TRBJ2-2; D is undetermined. CDR3 length: 15 amino acids. V was cut by 5 bases and J by 4 bases, with 14 bases left in between. Germline V gives CDR1 MNHEY, CDR2 SMNVEV (reference sequence). The CDR3 DNA is TGTGCCAGCAGTGGAGCTGTGAAAGGCACCGGGGAGCTGTTTTTT. Amino acids: CASSGAVKGTGELFF.

The chain couples TRBV29-1 to TRBJ1-4; possibly TRBD1 for D (5 bases). Between the trimmed V and J ends, which lost 7 bases and 7 bases, there was a span of 13 bases. The CDR3 is made up of 12 amino acids. Germline V gene lookup returns CDR1 SQVTM and CDR2 ANQGSEA. The CDR3 loop is CSAREGPEKLFF. CDR3 DNA sequence: TGCAGCGCCAGGGAGGGCCCTGAAAAACTGTTTTTT.

This sequence joins TRBV6-1 and TRBJ1-4, with D uncertain. The CDR3 totals 15 residues. The germline gives CDR1 MNHNS, CDR2 SASEGT. V was trimmed by 3 bases and J by 5 bases, leaving 13 bases between them. CDR3 bases: TGTGCCAGCAGTGAGAAGACGGCAGGAAATGAAAAACTGTTTTTT. It yields the protein CASSEKTAGNEKLFF.

The chain recombines TRBV7-2 with TRBJ2-1; no reliable D call. Trimming cost V 4 bases and J 4 bases, with 14 bases left between them. The CDR3 spans 15 residues. Germline V gives CDR1 SGHTA, CDR2 FQGNSA. Here the CDR3 reads CASSSRAPSYNEQFF. The CDR3 DNA follows: TGTGCCAGCAGCTCAAGGGCCCCCTCTTACAATGAGCAGTTCTTC.

The chain employs TRBV19 and TRBJ2-2; D remains unclear. V lost 1 base and J lost 2, with 11 bases in between. The CDR3 spans 16 residues. CDR1 and CDR2 (germline): LNHDA, SQIVND (reference sequence). The CDR3 protein is CASSIGQDLNTGELFF. CDR3 bases: TGTGCCAGTAGTATAGGTCAAGACTTAAACACCGGGGAGCTGTTTTTT.